This is a list of T cell receptor beta chains from one sample in a study of shared clonotypes between healthy human individuals. The data were produced by immunoSEQ multiplex PCR, yet TCRdb's version contains in-frame clones alone and is incomplete. The table includes around 1.5 million clones, nearly 99% detected once. Sequenced material: naive CD4+ T cells sorted from blood. Receptors originate from a man under 40 in good health. CDR3s leave out the opening cysteine and the closing phenylalanine or tryptophan. D genes are given only for firm matches.

CDR3 protein: ASSRDRYTDTQY; J gene: TRBJ2-3; D gene: TRBD1; CDR3 length: 12; V gene: TRBV9
CDR3 protein: ASSSGGNTGELF; J gene: TRBJ2-2; D gene: TRBD2; CDR3 length: 12; V gene: TRBV6-5
CDR3 protein: ASRSRDRAPDTQY; J gene: TRBJ2-3; D gene: TRBD1; CDR3 length: 13; V gene: TRBV7-8
CDR3 protein: SVDLTGTGEKLF; J gene: TRBJ1-4; D gene: TRBD1; CDR3 length: 12; V gene: TRBV29-1
CDR3 protein: ASSESRRGNTEAF; J gene: TRBJ1-1; D gene: -; CDR3 length: 13; V gene: TRBV10-1
CDR3 protein: ASSLGGAGNTIY; J gene: TRBJ1-3; D gene: -; CDR3 length: 12; V gene: TRBV5-4
CDR3 protein: ASSPGTISYNEQF; J gene: TRBJ2-1; D gene: TRBD2; CDR3 length: 13; V gene: TRBV7-7
CDR3 protein: SYRNPSDTQY; J gene: TRBJ2-3; D gene: -; CDR3 length: 10; V gene: TRBV29-1
CDR3 protein: SAGRNQETQY; J gene: TRBJ2-5; D gene: -; CDR3 length: 10; V gene: TRBV29-1
CDR3 protein: ASSQRTGFDEQY; J gene: TRBJ2-7; D gene: TRBD1; CDR3 length: 12; V gene: TRBV7-9
CDR3 protein: ASSRLVGYT; J gene: TRBJ1-2; D gene: -; CDR3 length: 9; V gene: TRBV28
CDR3 protein: ASSSRGLSSYNEQF; J gene: TRBJ2-1; D gene: -; CDR3 length: 14; V gene: TRBV7-2
CDR3 protein: ASSFPGQLAPYEQY; J gene: TRBJ2-7; D gene: -; CDR3 length: 14; V gene: TRBV7-2
CDR3 protein: ASSSPGRANEQY; J gene: TRBJ2-7; D gene: -; CDR3 length: 12; V gene: TRBV13
CDR3 protein: ASSLRILAVDYEQY; J gene: TRBJ2-7; D gene: -; CDR3 length: 14; V gene: TRBV5-6
CDR3 protein: ASSYRLAGGLETQY; J gene: TRBJ2-5; D gene: TRBD2; CDR3 length: 14; V gene: TRBV6-5
CDR3 protein: ASSSNRGRVPGELF; J gene: TRBJ2-2; D gene: TRBD1; CDR3 length: 14; V gene: TRBV5-1
CDR3 protein: SVEPLWTSGSGEQF; J gene: TRBJ2-1; D gene: TRBD2; CDR3 length: 14; V gene: TRBV29-1
CDR3 protein: ASSATRGTVNTEAF; J gene: TRBJ1-1; D gene: TRBD1; CDR3 length: 14; V gene: TRBV6-1
CDR3 protein: ASSVVASGPSSYNEQF; J gene: TRBJ2-1; D gene: TRBD2; CDR3 length: 16; V gene: TRBV9
CDR3 protein: ASSLSRGEQF; J gene: TRBJ2-1; D gene: -; CDR3 length: 10; V gene: TRBV7-6
CDR3 protein: ASSLGQGAKAQY; J gene: TRBJ2-3; D gene: TRBD1; CDR3 length: 12; V gene: TRBV11-3
CDR3 protein: ASSGLQNNEQF; J gene: TRBJ2-1; D gene: -; CDR3 length: 11; V gene: TRBV18
CDR3 protein: ASSYGPVDTQY; J gene: TRBJ2-3; D gene: -; CDR3 length: 11; V gene: TRBV6-6
CDR3 protein: ASSYGHEQF; J gene: TRBJ2-1; D gene: -; CDR3 length: 9; V gene: TRBV6-5
CDR3 protein: ASSSRYEQY; J gene: TRBJ2-7; D gene: -; CDR3 length: 9; V gene: TRBV11-2
CDR3 protein: ASSYGTPIEAF; J gene: TRBJ1-1; D gene: -; CDR3 length: 11; V gene: TRBV2
CDR3 protein: ASSRQGTPSGNTIY; J gene: TRBJ1-3; D gene: -; CDR3 length: 14; V gene: TRBV5-1
CDR3 protein: ASSPLPGQGAALLNEQY; J gene: TRBJ2-7; D gene: TRBD1; CDR3 length: 17; V gene: TRBV7-6
CDR3 protein: ASSLSGTEAF; J gene: TRBJ1-1; D gene: -; CDR3 length: 10; V gene: TRBV28
CDR3 protein: ATSRDMRSGKEPQH; J gene: TRBJ1-5; D gene: -; CDR3 length: 14; V gene: TRBV15
CDR3 protein: ASSYYGTSTDTQY; J gene: TRBJ2-3; D gene: -; CDR3 length: 13; V gene: TRBV6-5
CDR3 protein: ASSLPPGGVDEQF; J gene: TRBJ2-1; D gene: -; CDR3 length: 13; V gene: TRBV5-1
CDR3 protein: ASNAGRGPRETQY; J gene: TRBJ2-5; D gene: TRBD1; CDR3 length: 13; V gene: TRBV19
CDR3 protein: ASSMGLQETQY; J gene: TRBJ2-5; D gene: -; CDR3 length: 11; V gene: TRBV5-1
CDR3 protein: ASSPPSRTSNQPQH; J gene: TRBJ1-5; D gene: -; CDR3 length: 14; V gene: TRBV18
CDR3 protein: SVTGTGAYEQY; J gene: TRBJ2-7; D gene: TRBD1; CDR3 length: 11; V gene: TRBV29-1
CDR3 protein: ASFHQPSNTDTQY; J gene: TRBJ2-3; D gene: -; CDR3 length: 13; V gene: TRBV18
CDR3 protein: ASSRGLAEGGNTGELF; J gene: TRBJ2-2; D gene: TRBD2; CDR3 length: 16; V gene: TRBV7-8
CDR3 protein: ASSSLGGPGELF; J gene: TRBJ2-2; D gene: -; CDR3 length: 12; V gene: TRBV5-1
CDR3 protein: ASSSGIYTDTQY; J gene: TRBJ2-3; D gene: -; CDR3 length: 12; V gene: TRBV5-1
CDR3 protein: ASMGLGRAPAGELF; J gene: TRBJ2-2; D gene: TRBD2; CDR3 length: 14; V gene: TRBV7-9
CDR3 protein: ASSPQGRVNTEAF; J gene: TRBJ1-1; D gene: -; CDR3 length: 13; V gene: TRBV5-6
CDR3 protein: SVGGLARPRSLGTQY; J gene: TRBJ2-5; D gene: TRBD2; CDR3 length: 15; V gene: TRBV29-1
CDR3 protein: ASSPFLETQY; J gene: TRBJ2-5; D gene: -; CDR3 length: 10; V gene: TRBV5-4
CDR3 protein: ASSGDSHPTNEKLF; J gene: TRBJ1-4; D gene: TRBD1; CDR3 length: 14; V gene: TRBV6-1
CDR3 protein: ASSLAAAGGPMDTQY; J gene: TRBJ2-3; D gene: TRBD2; CDR3 length: 15; V gene: TRBV5-1
CDR3 protein: ASGYMDHEQY; J gene: TRBJ2-7; D gene: -; CDR3 length: 10; V gene: TRBV27
CDR3 protein: ATSDVHRPTSGANVLT; J gene: TRBJ2-6; D gene: -; CDR3 length: 16; V gene: TRBV15
CDR3 protein: ASSPPLVGEDTQY; J gene: TRBJ2-3; D gene: -; CDR3 length: 13; V gene: TRBV18
CDR3 protein: ASNPGYMGYT; J gene: TRBJ1-2; D gene: -; CDR3 length: 10; V gene: TRBV2
CDR3 protein: ASSISRDRVNEQY; J gene: TRBJ2-7; D gene: TRBD1; CDR3 length: 13; V gene: TRBV27
CDR3 protein: ASAGGGLLSPYEQY; J gene: TRBJ2-7; D gene: TRBD2; CDR3 length: 14; V gene: TRBV7-2
CDR3 protein: AGSQGNNEQF; J gene: TRBJ2-1; D gene: TRBD1; CDR3 length: 10; V gene: TRBV28
CDR3 protein: ASSTFSSGELF; J gene: TRBJ2-2; D gene: -; CDR3 length: 11; V gene: TRBV19
CDR3 protein: ASSAGRGNYGYT; J gene: TRBJ1-2; D gene: -; CDR3 length: 12; V gene: TRBV18
CDR3 protein: ASSLDTGELF; J gene: TRBJ2-2; D gene: -; CDR3 length: 10; V gene: TRBV11-3
CDR3 protein: ASSDSPGGGPGELF; J gene: TRBJ2-2; D gene: -; CDR3 length: 14; V gene: TRBV25-1
CDR3 protein: ASSPSQGETQY; J gene: TRBJ2-5; D gene: TRBD1; CDR3 length: 11; V gene: TRBV18